These T cell receptor beta chains were read from a single sample in a study of T cell responses to AZD1222 COVID-19 vaccine. Sequenced by immunoSEQ multiplex PCR; TCRdb stores in-frame clones only, minus some. The sample lists about 56,000 clones; about 87% were seen once. The sequences come from peripheral blood, collected on day 0 of AZD1222 vaccination. The receptors here all came from an adult in good health. CDR3s include the opening cysteine and the closing phenylalanine or tryptophan. Fields, in order: J gene, V gene, CDR3 protein.

>TRBJ1-5|TRBV28
CASSSSGNQPQHF
>TRBJ1-1|TRBV19
CASSYTLNTEAFF
>TRBJ2-7|TRBV7-6
CASSLGSGSGFGYEQYF
>TRBJ1-4|TRBV19
CASSTLSGTTNEKLFF
>TRBJ1-4|TRBV6-1
CASSVFEPGPTTWDEKLFF
>TRBJ1-1|TRBV25-1
CASSLQTGEAFF
>TRBJ1-2|TRBV10-3
CAISEWGTGANYGYTF
>TRBJ1-5|TRBV19
CASSKDSVSNQPQHF
>TRBJ2-1|TRBV11-3
CASSLGTGGIDEQFF
>TRBJ1-4|TRBV19
CASSPAGVINEKLFF